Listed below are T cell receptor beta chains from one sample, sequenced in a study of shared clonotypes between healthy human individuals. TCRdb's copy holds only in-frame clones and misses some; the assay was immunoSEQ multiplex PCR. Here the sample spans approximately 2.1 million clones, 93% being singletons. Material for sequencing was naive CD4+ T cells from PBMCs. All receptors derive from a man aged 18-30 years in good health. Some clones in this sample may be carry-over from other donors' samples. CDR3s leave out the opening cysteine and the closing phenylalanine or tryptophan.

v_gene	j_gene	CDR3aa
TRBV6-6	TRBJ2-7	ASRTGSRISHEQY
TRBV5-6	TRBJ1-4	ASSLAQARTNEKLF
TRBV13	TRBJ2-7	ASSLAGASSYEQY
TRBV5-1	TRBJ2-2	ASTVDRATGELF
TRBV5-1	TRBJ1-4	ASSKGTGEKLF
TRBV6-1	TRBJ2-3	ASREGGSTDTQY
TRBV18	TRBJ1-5	ASSPQLTGGSNQPQH
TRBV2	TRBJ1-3	ASSDGTGSGNTIY
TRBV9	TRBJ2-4	ASSVASGSTNIQY
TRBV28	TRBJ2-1	ASTLTPGLAGGRGSYNEQF
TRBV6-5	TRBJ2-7	ASRNSYEQY
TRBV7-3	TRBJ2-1	ASSKGTGNEQF
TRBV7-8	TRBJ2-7	ASRLTDPGPRLSEQY
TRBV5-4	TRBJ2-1	ASSPGGASNEQF
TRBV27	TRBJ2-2	ASSLLARPIANTGELF
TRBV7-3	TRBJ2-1	ASSLNLDNEQF
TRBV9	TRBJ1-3	ASSPPGGLSGNTIY
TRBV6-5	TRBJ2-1	ASTPPRQGGREQF
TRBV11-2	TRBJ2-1	ASSLSGREDNEQF
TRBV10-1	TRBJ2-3	ASSDLPTGGDTQY
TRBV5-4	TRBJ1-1	ASSPRNLLNTEAF
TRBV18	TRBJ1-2	ASSQGPRNGYT
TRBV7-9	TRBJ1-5	ASSSTEGNQPQH
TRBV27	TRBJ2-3	ASIPQGVGPDTQY
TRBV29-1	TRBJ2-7	SGGTDSYEQY
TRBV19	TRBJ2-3	ASSPGGSTDTQY